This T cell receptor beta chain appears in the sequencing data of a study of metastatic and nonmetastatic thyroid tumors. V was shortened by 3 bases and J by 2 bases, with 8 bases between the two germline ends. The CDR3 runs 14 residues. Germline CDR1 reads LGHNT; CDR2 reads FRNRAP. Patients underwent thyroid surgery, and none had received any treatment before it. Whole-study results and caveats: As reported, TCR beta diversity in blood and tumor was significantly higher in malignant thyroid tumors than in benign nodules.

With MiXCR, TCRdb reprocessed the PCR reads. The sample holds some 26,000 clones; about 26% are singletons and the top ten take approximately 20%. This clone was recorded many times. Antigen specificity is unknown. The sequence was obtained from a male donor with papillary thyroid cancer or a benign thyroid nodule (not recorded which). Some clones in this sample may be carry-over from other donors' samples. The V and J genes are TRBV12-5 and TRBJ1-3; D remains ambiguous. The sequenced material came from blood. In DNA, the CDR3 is TGTGCTAGTGGTTTAAGCGCTACTGGAAACACCATATATTTT. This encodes CASGLSATGNTIYF.